These T cell receptor beta chains were read from a single sample in a study of T cells after yellow fever vaccination. MiXCR, run by TCRdb on the 5' RACE reads, gives a single entry per CDR3 protein. The data contain more than 75,000 distinct CDR3 sequences, under 9% of them singletons. The sample here was CD8+ T cells not binding an NS4B(214-222) dextramer, sorted from PBMCs, taken approximately 15 days after the first yellow fever vaccination. Every receptor here comes from a man younger than 35 who received the YFV17D yellow fever vaccine. CDR3s include the opening cysteine and the closing phenylalanine or tryptophan. Each record gives: V gene, J gene, clone size, D gene, CDR3 protein, CDR3 DNA. The D gene is left open where the match is weak. Clone size is not always given. Where it is, it says once, few, many or a class for expanded clones.

TRBV7-6	TRBJ2-3	few	TRBD2	CASTQNLAGGNTDTQYF	TGTGCCAGCACCCAGAACCTAGCGGGGGGCAACACAGATACGCAGTATTTT
TRBV19	TRBJ2-1	few	NA	CASTPGTNEQFF	TGTGCCAGTACCCCTGGGACCAATGAGCAGTTCTTC
TRBV10-3	TRBJ2-7	many	TRBD2	CAISGLAGAPSYEQYF	TGTGCCATCAGTGGGCTAGCGGGGGCTCCCTCCTACGAGCAGTACTTC
TRBV6-2/TRBV6-3	TRBJ2-1	few	TRBD2	CASSYSKTSGRYEQFF	TGTGCCAGCAGTTACTCGAAGACTAGCGGGAGATACGAGCAGTTCTTC
TRBV14	TRBJ2-5	few	NA	CASSQDVTPGLETQYF	TGTGCCAGCAGCCAAGACGTCACACCGGGGTTGGAGACCCAGTACTTC
TRBV7-9	TRBJ2-1	NA	TRBD2	CASSPAGTSGNEQFF	TGTGCCAGCAGCCCAGCCGGGACTAGCGGCAATGAGCAGTTCTTC
TRBV12-3/TRBV12-4	TRBJ2-4	few	NA	CASTEGGGYAKNIQYF	TGTGCCAGCACCGAGGGGGGAGGGTATGCCAAAAACATTCAGTACTTC
TRBV5-5	TRBJ2-2	NA	NA	CASSLTRVTGELFF	TGTGCCAGCAGCTTGACCAGGGTGACCGGGGAGCTGTTTTTT
TRBV7-9	TRBJ1-2	NA	NA	CASSYGEGNGYTF	TGTGCCAGCAGCTACGGGGAAGGAAATGGCTACACCTTC
TRBV6-2/TRBV6-3	TRBJ2-3	many	NA	CASSFKDREHTQYF	TGTGCCAGCAGTTTTAAGGACCGAGAACATACGCAGTATTTT
TRBV3-1	TRBJ2-7	few	NA	CASSQGTVTYEQYF	TGTGCCAGCAGCCAAGGGACAGTAACCTACGAGCAGTACTTC
TRBV7-9	TRBJ2-7	NA	NA	CASSLNPEITYEQYF	TGTGCCAGCAGCTTAAATCCGGAGATAACCTACGAGCAGTACTTC
TRBV11-2	TRBJ1-2	few	NA	CASNELTGGANYGYTF	TGTGCCAGCAACGAACTGACAGGAGGAGCTAACTATGGCTACACCTTC
TRBV6-2/TRBV6-3	TRBJ2-7	NA	TRBD1	CASGRGTEYYEQYF	TGTGCCAGCGGTAGGGGGACAGAATATTACGAGCAGTACTTC
TRBV27	TRBJ1-1	few	NA	CATWRGGNTEAFF	TGTGCCACGTGGCGAGGGGGTAACACTGAAGCTTTCTTT
TRBV5-5	TRBJ2-5	NA	NA	CASSTLGLGSQTQYF	TGTGCCAGCAGCACGTTGGGGTTGGGTTCGCAGACCCAGTACTTC
TRBV6-2/TRBV6-3	TRBJ1-4	NA	NA	CASRSGAENEKLFF	TGTGCCAGCAGGAGCGGGGCAGAGAATGAAAAACTGTTTTTT
TRBV11-2	TRBJ2-5	few	NA	CASSLDSVRGVETQYF	TGTGCCAGCAGCTTAGATTCAGTTCGAGGGGTAGAGACCCAGTACTTC
TRBV19	TRBJ1-1	NA	NA	CASSLGGVRTEAFF	TGTGCCAGTAGCCTCGGTGGCGTCCGCACTGAAGCTTTCTTT
TRBV10-3	TRBJ2-7	few	NA	CAISQTGIYEQYF	TGTGCCATCAGTCAAACAGGGATCTACGAGCAGTACTTC
TRBV5-1	TRBJ2-5	NA	NA	CASSEWGETQYF	TGCGCCAGCAGCGAGTGGGGAGAGACCCAGTACTTC
TRBV3-1	TRBJ1-5	few	TRBD1	CASSRTGGGQPQHF	TGTGCCAGCAGCCGTACAGGGGGAGGCCAGCCCCAGCATTTT
TRBV12-3/TRBV12-4	TRBJ2-5	many	TRBD1	CASRDRGSETQYF	TGTGCCAGCAGGGACAGGGGATCCGAGACCCAGTACTTC
TRBV6-5	TRBJ1-1	few	NA	CASSLTLNTEAFF	TGTGCCAGCAGTTTGACACTGAACACTGAAGCTTTCTTT
TRBV5-1	TRBJ2-3	few	TRBD2	CASSPDRYRGDVDTQYF	TGCGCCAGCAGCCCGGACCGATACCGGGGGGATGTGGATACGCAGTATTTT
TRBV12-3/TRBV12-4	TRBJ2-2	few	NA	CASSLPPGGSNTGELFF	TGTGCCAGCAGTTTGCCCCCCGGGGGCTCGAACACCGGGGAGCTGTTTTTT
TRBV5-4	TRBJ2-5	few	NA	CASSLEGGAETQYF	TGTGCCAGCAGCTTGGAAGGCGGAGCGGAGACCCAGTACTTC
TRBV4-2	TRBJ2-7	NA	NA	CASSQDWQPGREQYF	TGTGCCAGCAGCCAAGATTGGCAGCCTGGGCGCGAGCAGTACTTC
TRBV4-3	TRBJ2-6	NA	NA	CASSQDRGRDPGANVLTF	TGCGCCAGCAGCCAAGATCGGGGCAGGGACCCTGGGGCCAACGTCCTGACTTTC
TRBV7-2	TRBJ2-3	few	TRBD2	CASSRRRGGQSDTQYF	TGTGCCAGCAGCCGGCGTCGGGGGGGCCAGTCTGATACGCAGTATTTT
TRBV20-1	TRBJ1-1	many	NA	CSAIPGNTEAFF	TGCAGTGCTATTCCGGGGAACACTGAAGCTTTCTTT
TRBV20-1	TRBJ1-2	NA	NA	CSARGSGVPVYGYTF	TGCAGTGCTAGAGGGTCCGGGGTTCCGGTGTATGGCTACACCTTC
TRBV4-2	TRBJ1-3	few	NA	CASSQGDSSGNTIYF	TGTGCCAGCAGCCAAGGTGACAGCTCTGGAAACACCATATATTTT
TRBV6-2/TRBV6-3	TRBJ1-2	many	TRBD1	CASSYEQGWYGYTF	TGTGCCAGCAGTTACGAACAGGGGTGGTATGGCTACACCTTC
TRBV6-5	TRBJ2-3	few	NA	CASSYRAGSDTQYF	TGTGCCAGCAGTTACAGGGCAGGGTCCGATACGCAGTATTTT
TRBV7-9	TRBJ2-5	NA	TRBD1	CASSPPWTGVETQYF	TGTGCCAGCAGCCCGCCCTGGACAGGGGTAGAGACCCAGTACTTC
TRBV6-5	TRBJ2-3	few	NA	CASSYLGRDTQYF	TGTGCCAGCAGTTACCTCGGACGGGATACGCAGTATTTT
TRBV12-3/TRBV12-4	TRBJ1-2	many	NA	CASSPGGYGYTF	TGTGCCAGCAGTCCGGGTGGCTATGGCTACACCTTC
TRBV3-1	TRBJ1-5	NA	NA	CASSQDGGAGQPQHF	TGTGCCAGCTCCCAAGATGGGGGCGCGGGGCAGCCCCAGCATTTT
TRBV27	TRBJ2-1	few	NA	CASSSQSGNEQFF	TGTGCCAGCAGTAGTCAGTCAGGGAATGAGCAGTTCTTC
TRBV4-1	TRBJ2-2	NA	NA	CASNSTGRMPRELFF	TGCGCCAGCAACAGTACGGGCCGGATGCCCAGGGAGCTGTTTTTT
TRBV6-5	TRBJ2-3	few	TRBD2	CASSLTSGDQDTQYF	TGTGCCAGCAGTTTGACTAGCGGGGACCAGGATACGCAGTATTTT
TRBV7-9	TRBJ1-1	NA	NA	CASSLVQEAFF	TGTGCCAGCAGCTTAGTTCAGGAAGCTTTCTTT
TRBV4-3	TRBJ2-1	many	NA	CASSQERLALNEQFF	TGCGCCAGCAGCCAAGAGAGGCTAGCCTTGAATGAGCAGTTCTTC
TRBV27	TRBJ1-4	NA	NA	CASSRGRSNEKLFF	TGTGCCAGCAGTCGGGGGCGATCTAATGAAAAACTGTTTTTT
TRBV7-8	TRBJ1-4	NA	NA	CASSFYVRTGATNEKLFF	TGTGCCAGCAGTTTTTACGTCCGGACGGGAGCAACTAATGAAAAACTGTTTTTT
TRBV19	TRBJ2-2	few	TRBD1	CASSGQVKGTGELFF	TGTGCCAGTAGTGGACAGGTCAAGGGCACCGGGGAGCTGTTTTTT
TRBV10-3	TRBJ2-7	few	TRBD1	CAISPGTGWDEQYF	TGTGCCATCAGTCCCGGGACAGGGTGGGACGAGCAGTACTTC
TRBV7-2	TRBJ1-2	few	NA	CASSFGARDSYGYTF	TGTGCCAGCAGCTTTGGGGCTAGAGACAGCTATGGCTACACCTTC
TRBV3-1	TRBJ1-5	once	NA	CASSQDSWGNQPQHF	TGTGCCTCCTCCCAAGACAGTTGGGGCAATCAGCCCCAGCATTTT
TRBV5-1	TRBJ2-7	many	NA	CASSFRQNEQYF	TGCGCCAGCAGCTTCCGACAGAACGAGCAGTACTTC
TRBV5-1	TRBJ1-4	NA	TRBD1	CDSRQGNEKLFF	TGCGACAGCCGACAGGGAAATGAAAAACTGTTTTTT
TRBV6-1	TRBJ2-7	NA	TRBD1	CASKEPGQGYEQYF	TGTGCCAGCAAAGAACCGGGACAGGGCTACGAGCAGTACTTC
TRBV11-3	TRBJ2-6	NA	NA	CASSRDGSSGANVLTF	TGTGCCAGCAGCCGGGACGGGAGCTCTGGGGCCAACGTCCTGACTTTC
TRBV4-1	TRBJ2-7	few	NA	CASSQGWGASGEQYF	TGCGCCAGCAGCCAGGGCTGGGGGGCCTCGGGGGAGCAGTACTTC
TRBV6-1	TRBJ2-2	NA	TRBD2	CASSPAGGPNTGELFF	TGTGCCAGCAGTCCAGCGGGGGGCCCGAACACCGGGGAGCTGTTTTTT
TRBV29-1	TRBJ2-7	many	NA	CSASSGKWEQYF	TGCAGCGCATCGAGTGGGAAATGGGAGCAGTACTTC
TRBV11-1	TRBJ2-7	NA	TRBD2	CASSPNPTSGGPLGSHEQYF	TGTGCCAGCAGCCCTAACCCGACTAGCGGGGGGCCCCTCGGATCCCACGAGCAGTACTTC
TRBV27	TRBJ2-2	few	TRBD1	CASSDRGYRANTGELFF	TGTGCCAGCAGTGACAGGGGGTATAGGGCGAACACCGGGGAGCTGTTTTTT